Shown below are 20 T cell receptor beta chains from a single sample sequenced in a study of cytomegalovirus exposure and HLA in healthy donors. In the PCR, 60 Vbeta and 13 Jbeta primers were used. TCRdb's copy holds only in-frame clones and misses some; the assay was immunoSEQ multiplex PCR. Of around 100,000 clones in the sample, roughly three fifths were seen once. The sequenced sample was PBMCs. Receptor source: a man aged 30-40 years in good health and CMV-seropositive.

V gene TRBV6-1 combines with J gene TRBJ1-1; 7 bases align to TRBD1. The CDR3 runs 15 residues. Germline V CDR1 and CDR2: MNHNS, SASEGT. Unmatched junction bases numbered 9, after V lost 4 bases and J lost 4 bases. The CDR3 spells CASSADRIAATEAFF. The CDR3 bases are TGTGCCAGCAGTGCGGACAGGATTGCGGCCACTGAAGCTTTCTTT.

The gene calls are TRBV10-2 and TRBJ2-5; 9 nucleotides align to TRBD1. V shed 4 bases, J shed 4 bases, and the junction held 10 bases outside the gene matches. The CDR3 sequence is 16 residues long. Germline V gives CDR1 WSHSY, CDR2 SAAADI. The CDR3 DNA is TGCGCCAGCAGTGGGAGGCTACAGGGGGCGGGAGAGACCCAGTACTTC. It is translated as CASSGRLQGAGETQYF.

The chain joins TRBV5-8 to TRBJ2-5; 9 nucleotides align to TRBD2. Germline V lookup: CDR1 SGHTS, CDR2 YDEGEE. There are 17 residues in the CDR3. Trimming took 1 base from V and 0 from J; bases not matched to a gene: 7. DNA of the CDR3: TGTGCCAGCAGCTTGAGTCTAGCGGGGACCTACCAAGAGACCCAGTACTTC. Translation gives CASSLSLAGTYQETQYF. The entire variable domain, with the rest obtained from reference TRBV5-8 and TRBJ2-5, is as follows: EAGVTQSPTHLIKTRGQQATLRCSPISGHTSVYWYQQALGLGLQFLLWYDEGEERNRGNFPPRFSGRQFPNYSSELNVNALELEDSALYLCASSLSLAGTYQETQYFGPGTRLLVL.

V gene TRBV7-6 combines with J gene TRBJ1-4; D uncertain. CDR1 and CDR2 from the germline V gene are SGHVS and FNYEAQ. V was pared by 7 bases and J by 4 bases, with 13 bases between. The CDR3 runs 14 residues. The CDR3 region has the DNA TGTGCCAGCACCCCGAGGGCCTTTAATGAAAAACTGTTTTTT. Protein: CASTPRAFNEKLFF.

This sequence joins TRBV6-1 and TRBJ2-1, with TRBD1 matching over 7 bases. CDR3 length: 11 residues. Germline loops: CDR1 MNHNS, CDR2 SASEGT. The trim removed 11 bases at V and 10 bases at J, leaving 8 bases unmatched. The CDR3 here is CALRGYTEQFF. DNA of the CDR3: TGTGCCCTCAGGGGGTATACGGAGCAGTTCTTC.

The chain links TRBV7-8 to TRBJ2-3, with a tentative D call TRBD1 (5 bases). CDR1 is SGHVS, CDR2 FQNEAQ, per germline. The CDR3 is 14 residues long. V was shortened by 3 bases and J by 3 bases, with 10 bases between the two germline ends. CDR3: CASSFQGKTDTQYF. CDR3 nucleotide sequence: TGTGCCAGCAGCTTTCAGGGAAAGACAGATACGCAGTATTTT.

This clone was observed a few times. The chain employs TRBV9 and TRBJ1-2; TRBD1 aligns across 8 bases. The CDR3 has 16 amino acids. From germline, CDR1 is SGDLS and CDR2 YYNGEE. V was clipped by 0 bases and J by 4 bases; unmatched bases: 8. CDR3 bases: TGTGCCAGCAGCGTAGCAGGGACAGGCGCCTTCTATGGCTACACCTTC. This codes for CASSVAGTGAFYGYTF.

This clone was counted a few times. The J gene is TRBJ1-1, the V gene TRBV7-9; D is unclear. The CDR3 is made up of 15 amino acids. V was shortened by 0 bases and J by 3 bases, with 11 bases between the two germline ends. Germline-derived CDR1 and CDR2 are SEHNR and FQNEAQ (reference sequence). The CDR3 loop reads CASSLAVGRDTEAFF. CDR3 DNA sequence: TGTGCCAGCAGCTTAGCGGTAGGGCGGGACACTGAAGCTTTCTTT.

This clone was detected only once. The genes are TRBV6-1 and TRBJ1-2, with TRBD1 matching over 8 bases. The CDR3 is made up of 13 amino acids. The germline gives CDR1 MNHNS, CDR2 SASEGT. V was pared by 8 bases and J by 7 bases, with 9 bases of the junction left unmatched. This CDR3 is CASGGQGASGYTF. The CDR3 region has the DNA TGTGCCAGCGGAGGACAGGGAGCGTCTGGCTACACCTTC.

The chain has TRBV7-8 and TRBJ2-4; possibly TRBD1 for D (6 bases). Looked up from germline, CDR1 is SGHVS and CDR2 is FQNEAQ. Trimming shortened V by 3 bases and J by 0 bases, and 12 bases separated the two germline ends. The CDR3 is 16 residues long. The CDR3 region has the DNA TGTGCCAGCAGCTTCCACAGGGTCCTAGCCAAAAACATTCAGTACTTC. This codes for CASSFHRVLAKNIQYF. Based on the CDR3 plus reference TRBV7-8 and TRBJ2-4, the full variable domain is GAGVSQSPRYKVAKRGQDVALRCDPISGHVSLFWYQQALGQGPEFLTYFQNEAQLDKSGLPSDRFFAERPEGSVSTLKIQRTQQEDSAVYLCASSFHRVLAKNIQYFGAGTRLSVL.

This clone was seen a handful of times. This rearrangement joins TRBV4-1 to TRBJ2-7; 13 bases agree with TRBD2. Trimming at V came to 3 bases and at J to 2 bases, leaving 10 bases not matched to a gene. CDR3 length: 18 amino acids. In germline, CDR1 is MGHRA, CDR2 YSYEKL. CDR3 sequence reads: CASSHAGLAGNSAYEQYF. CDR3 coding DNA: TGCGCCAGCAGCCATGCGGGACTAGCGGGGAATAGCGCCTACGAGCAGTACTTC.

This rearrangement joins TRBV19 to TRBJ1-2, with 7 bases that match TRBD1. Germline CDR1 LNHDA, CDR2 SQIVND (reference sequence). The CDR3 loop spans 14 amino acids. Germline trimming cut 5 bases from V and 8 bases from J; bases unmatched to any gene: 11. CDR3 sequence: CASSYDRETFGYTF. CDR3 bases: TGTGCCAGTAGTTACGACAGGGAAACGTTCGGCTACACCTTC.

The chain couples TRBV19 to TRBJ2-3, with a possible D match to TRBD1 (5 bases). Deletions cut 5 bases from V and 4 bases from J, with 10 bases between. The CDR3 sequence is 13 residues long. Germline CDR1 is LNHDA and CDR2 is SQIVND (reference sequence). CDR3 DNA: TGTGCCAGTAGTGTCTCAGGGTCAGATACGCAGTATTTT. It yields the protein CASSVSGSDTQYF.

The J gene is TRBJ1-1, the V gene TRBV5-1, with TRBD1 identical over 8 bases. The germline V gene has CDR1 SGHRS and CDR2 YFSETQ. V dropped 2 bases and J dropped 4; count of bases not matched to a gene: 4. This CDR3 spans 14 amino acids. The CDR3 protein is CASSLGQGFTEAFF. For the CDR3, the DNA is TGCGCCAGCAGCTTAGGACAGGGTTTCACTGAAGCTTTCTTT.

CDR3 coding DNA: TGTGCCAGCAGCTTAGCGTGGGGGACTAGCGGGGGCCCCAGCTCCTACGAGCAGTACTTC. Translating gives CASSLAWGTSGGPSSYEQYF. The chain recombines TRBV7-6 with TRBJ2-7, with 14 positions matching TRBD2. The germline V gene has CDR1 SGHVS and CDR2 FNYEAQ. CDR3 length: 20 amino acids. The trim removed 0 bases at V and 0 bases at J, leaving 10 bases unmatched.

This clone turned up a few times. The rearrangement links TRBV5-1 to TRBJ1-2, with D unclear. V was pared by 4 bases and J by 5 bases, with 18 bases between. Germline V gene data show CDR1 as SGHRS and CDR2 as YFSETQ. This CDR3 spans 15 amino acids. The CDR3 DNA is TGCGCCAGCAGCCCCAGTCCGACTGAGGCGTATGGCTACACCTTC. Translation gives CASSPSPTEAYGYTF.

A word on this clone: An end of the junction does not agree with germline; a read error may underlie this. This chain connects TRBV7-7 to TRBJ1-4, with D perhaps TRBD1 (6 bases). Looked up from germline, CDR1 is SSHAT and CDR2 is FNYEAQ (reference sequence). The CDR3 runs 17 residues. Written as DNA, the CDR3 is TGTGCTAGCAGCCCCCTCGGGGGGGCCGCAACTAATGAAAAACTGTTTTTT. It encodes CASSPLGGAATNEKLFF.

The chain uses TRBV6-5 and TRBJ2-1, with a possible D match to TRBD2 (6 bases). Per germline, CDR1 MNHEY and CDR2 SVGAGI. V lost 4 bases and J lost 10, with 11 bases in between. The CDR3 extends over 12 amino acids. The CDR3 nucleotides are TGTGCCAGCAGTTCATTAGCGGCAGAGCAGTTCTTC. Translation: CASSSLAAEQFF.

This clone has just a few counts. The chain joins TRBV5-1 to TRBJ1-5, with D unresolved. Germline CDR1 SGHRS, CDR2 YFSETQ. Trimming removed 1 base from V and 5 bases from J, with 13 bases in between. The CDR3 is 15 amino acids. The CDR3 DNA sequence: TGCGCCAGCAGCTTGAATACTGGGGAGGATCAGCCCCAGCATTTT. This translates into CASSLNTGEDQPQHF. Based on the CDR3 plus reference TRBV5-1 and TRBJ1-5, the full variable domain is KAGVTQTPRYLIKTRGQQVTLSCSPISGHRSVSWYQQTPGQGLQFLFEYFSETQRNKGNFPGRFSGRQFSNSRSEMNVSTLELGDSALYLCASSLNTGEDQPQHFGDGTRLSIL.

This chain connects TRBV6-6 to TRBJ1-3, with TRBD1 matching over 8 bases. The germline V gene has CDR1 MNHNY and CDR2 SVGAGI (reference sequence). The CDR3 is 16 residues long. The ends lost 4 bases at V and 4 bases at J; junction bases unmatched: 9. Here the CDR3 reads CASSWDRPRLGNTIYF. In DNA form, the CDR3 reads TGTGCCAGCAGTTGGGACAGGCCGCGTTTGGGAAACACCATATATTTT.